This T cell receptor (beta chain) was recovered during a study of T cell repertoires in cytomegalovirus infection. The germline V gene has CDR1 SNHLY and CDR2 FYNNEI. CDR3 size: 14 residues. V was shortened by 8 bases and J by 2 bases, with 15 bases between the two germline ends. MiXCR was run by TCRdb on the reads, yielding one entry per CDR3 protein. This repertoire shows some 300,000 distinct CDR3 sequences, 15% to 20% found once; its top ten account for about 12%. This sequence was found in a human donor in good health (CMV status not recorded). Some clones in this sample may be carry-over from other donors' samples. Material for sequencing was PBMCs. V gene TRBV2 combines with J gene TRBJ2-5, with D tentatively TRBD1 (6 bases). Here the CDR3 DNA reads TGTGCCAGCCCGAGGCAGGGGTATCAAGAGACCCAGTACTTC. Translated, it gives CASPRQGYQETQYF.